This T cell receptor beta chain was obtained from a study of beta chain features in type 1 diabetes. Whole-study results and caveats: cDNA-based sequencing might over-represent cells highly expressing TCR. In every one of the four CD4+ subsets, TCRB CDR3s were moderately but significantly shorter in Type 1 diabetes patients.

The CDR3 spans 11 residues. Per the germline V gene, CDR1 is DFQATT and CDR2 is SNEGSKA (reference sequence). V was pared by 4 bases and J by 5 bases, with 7 bases between. This clone was found a few times. Its antigen is unknown. Within the sample, other DNA sequences also encode this same CDR3. Isolated RNA was reverse transcribed in full, so expressed TCRB transcripts were sequenced. TCRdb's table, derived via immunoSEQ multiplex PCR, lists solely in-frame clones and lacks some. The sample records 600,000 to 700,000 clones, around 15% being singletons. Input material: naive CD4+ T cells from blood. The rearrangement joins TRBV20-1 to TRBJ2-3; maybe TRBD1 (5 bases). The clonotype comes from a man aged 18 to 35 with type 1 diabetes. CDR3 residues: CSATRGDTQYF. The CDR3 region has the DNA TGCAGTGCTACTAGGGGAGATACGCAGTATTTT.